A single sample gave rise to the 30 T cell receptor beta chains below, sequenced in a study of blood T cell repertoires in COVID-19. TCRdb keeps only in-frame clones here, not all; method: immunoSEQ multiplex PCR. Of about 300,000 clones listed, around 88% were seen once; the top ten hold 5.5% to 8.5%. Sequences were obtained from peripheral blood. These receptors originate from a woman younger than 45 who had recovered from COVID-19.

Of note for this clone: Germline and junction disagree at one end, which may indicate a read error. This sequence joins TRBV10-3 and TRBJ1-6; D call uncertain. The germline V gene encodes CDR1 ENHRY and CDR2 SYGVKD. This CDR3 has 10 amino acids. The CDR3 DNA reads as TGTGCCATCAGTGAAGAGGAGCTATCATTT. Protein sequence: CAISEEELSF.

This chain uses TRBV6-4 with TRBJ1-1, with D possibly being TRBD1 (6 bases). CDR3 length equals 14 residues. The germline V gene has CDR1 MRHNA and CDR2 SNTAGT. The ends were cut back, 4 bases at V and 3 bases at J, with 12 bases in the middle. DNA for the CDR3: TGTGCCAGCAGTGCCGACAGGTGGGACACTGAAGCTTTCTTT. The encoded protein is CASSADRWDTEAFF.

The chain uses TRBV28 and TRBJ1-1; D gene uncertain. The ends were cut back, 7 bases at V and 7 bases at J, with 16 bases in the middle. Germline lookup yields CDR1 MDHEN and CDR2 SYDVKM. The CDR3 totals 13 residues. Written as DNA, the CDR3 is TGTGCCAGCACCCCATCCCCCGGGATTGAAGCTTTCTTT. It translates to CASTPSPGIEAFF.

The chain carries TRBV6-5 and TRBJ2-7; TRBD2 agrees at 14 bases. The germline CDR1 and CDR2 sequences are MNHEY and SVGAGI. The CDR3 extends over 16 amino acids. V was pared by 1 base and J by 6 bases, with 5 bases of the junction left unmatched. DNA for the CDR3: TGTGCCAGCAGTTACTTGACTAGCGGGGGGGCCGGCGAGCAGTACTTC. This translates into CASSYLTSGGAGEQYF.

This chain connects TRBV24-1 to TRBJ2-2; D remains ambiguous. CDR3 length equals 15 residues. Germline CDR1 and CDR2: KGHDR and SFDVKD. V gave up 7 bases and J gave up 4 bases, with 15 bases separating them. Here the CDR3 reads CATSHPGPLTGELFF. As DNA, the CDR3 is TGTGCCACCAGCCATCCGGGTCCACTCACCGGGGAGCTGTTTTTT.

The rearrangement uses TRBV4-2 and TRBJ1-2; no clear D gene. CDR1 and CDR2 from the germline V gene are LGHNA and YNFKEQ. The ends were cut back, 4 bases at V and 3 bases at J, with 18 bases in the middle. CDR3 length equals 16 residues. The CDR3 nucleotides are TGTGCCAGCAGCCCCGCCGGGAGGACTAAAGACTATGGCTACACCTTC. It yields the protein CASSPAGRTKDYGYTF.

This chain joins TRBV3-1 (or the pseudogene TRBV3-2) and TRBJ2-1; a weak D match, TRBD2 (6 bases). Germline V gene sequence: CDR1 LGHDT, CDR2 YNNKEL (reference sequence). Trimming removed 2 bases from V and 3 bases from J, with 14 bases in between. The CDR3 length is 16 residues. CDR3 coding DNA: TGTGCCAGCAGCCAACTTAGGGACTCGCTCTACAATGAGCAGTTCTTC. This translates into CASSQLRDSLYNEQFF.

DNA for the CDR3: TGTGCCAGCAGCCAAGGTTACAGAACGAACACTGAAGCTTTCTTT. It encodes CASSQGYRTNTEAFF. The rearrangement links TRBV4-2 to TRBJ1-1; D unresolved. This CDR3 is built from 15 residues. The germline V gene encodes CDR1 LGHNA and CDR2 YNFKEQ. Trimming cost V 1 base and J 1 base, with 10 bases left between them.

This clone has more than one count but fewer than ten. The J gene is TRBJ1-5, the V gene TRBV6-6; D perhaps matches TRBD1 (6 bases). The germline CDR1 and CDR2 sequences are MNHNY and SVGAGI (reference sequence). Trimming removed 0 bases from V and 7 bases from J, with 16 bases in between. CDR3 length: 16 amino acids. The chain's CDR3 is CASSYSGTGIAQPQHF. In DNA form, the CDR3 reads TGTGCCAGCAGTTACTCAGGAACAGGGATTGCCCAGCCCCAGCATTTT.

This chain connects TRBV9 to TRBJ1-6; a possible D gene is TRBD1 (6 bases). V shed 3 bases and J shed 8 bases, with 18 bases lying between them. This CDR3 region has 16 residues. Germline V gives CDR1 SGDLS, CDR2 YYNGEE. CDR3: CASSALAGAGDSPLHF. The CDR3 coding sequence is TGTGCCAGCAGCGCCCTCGCGGGGGCGGGGGATTCACCCCTCCACTTT.

V usage is TRBV24-1 and J usage is TRBJ2-5; 11 nucleotides agree with TRBD2. The trim removed 6 bases at V and 4 bases at J, leaving 9 bases unmatched. From germline, CDR1 is KGHDR and CDR2 SFDVKD. The CDR3 extends over 16 amino acids. In DNA form, the CDR3 reads TGTGCCACCAGTTCTAGCGGGGGGCTTAGAGGAGAGACCCAGTACTTC. Its protein product is CATSSSGGLRGETQYF.

In DNA, the CDR3 is TGTGCCAGCAGTTTGACAGGGGTGGGCACTGAAGCTTTCTTT. This gives the protein CASSLTGVGTEAFF. The rearrangement links TRBV28 to TRBJ1-1; 8 bases align to TRBD1. Germline CDR1 reads MDHEN; CDR2 reads SYDVKM. Losses at the gene ends were 3 bases for V and 4 bases for J; bases not matched to a gene: 4. There are 14 residues in the CDR3. The full variable domain, with the rest looked up from reference TRBV28 and TRBJ1-1, is DVKVTQSSRYLVKRTGEKVFLECVQDMDHENMFWYRQDPGLGLRLIYFSYDVKMKEKGDIPEGYSVSREKKERFSLILESASTNQTSMYLCASSLTGVGTEAFFGQGTRLTVV.

The genes are TRBV2 and TRBJ2-5, with D possibly matching TRBD2 (5 bases). The CDR3 contains 13 residues. Germline loops: CDR1 SNHLY, CDR2 FYNNEI. Between the trimmed V and J ends, which lost 7 bases and 4 bases, there was a span of 13 bases. CDR3 region: CASTLTGLETQYF. CDR3 coding DNA: TGTGCCAGCACCCTAACGGGGTTAGAGACCCAGTACTTC.

The chain uses TRBV24-1 and TRBJ1-2; maybe TRBD1 (6 bases). The CDR3 length is 12 residues. Deletions cut 5 bases from V and 8 bases from J, with 11 bases between. Per the germline V gene, CDR1 is KGHDR and CDR2 is SFDVKD. CDR3 bases: TGTGCCACCAGTGGATACAGGGACGGCTACACCTTC. It encodes CATSGYRDGYTF.

The genes are TRBV30 and TRBJ2-3; perhaps TRBD2 as D (5 bases). The CDR3 totals 15 residues. V was cut by 3 bases and J by 6 bases, with 19 bases left in between. CDR1 is GTSNPN and CDR2 is SVGIG in the germline V gene (reference sequence). This CDR3 reads CAWSAPGGFWDTQYF. CDR3 nucleotide sequence: TGTGCCTGGAGCGCCCCGGGCGGGTTTTGGGATACGCAGTATTTT.

With respect to this clone: An end of the junction differs from the germline gene, which may be a read error. This chain joins TRBV30 and TRBJ1-5; 9 bases map to TRBD1. The CDR3 covers 16 residues. The germline V gene has CDR1 GTSNPN and CDR2 SVGIG (reference sequence). The DNA of the CDR3 is TGTGCCTGGAGTCCGTGGGACAGGGTGAGCACTCAGCCCCAGCATTTT. It translates to CAWSPWDRVSTQPQHF.

The rearrangement uses TRBV29-1 and TRBJ1-2; weak D call: TRBD1 (6 bases). This CDR3 is built from 15 residues. The germline V gene has CDR1 SQVTM and CDR2 ANQGSEA. V was pared by 0 bases and J by 6 bases, with 17 bases between. In nucleotides, the CDR3 is TGCAGCGTTGAAGAGGCGAACAGGGTAAGGGATGGCTACACCTTC. It encodes CSVEEANRVRDGYTF. Full variable domain (outside the CDR3, taken from reference TRBV29-1 and TRBJ1-2): SAVISQKPSRDICQRGTSLTIQCQVDSQVTMMFWYRQQPGQSLTLIATANQGSEATYESGFVIDKFPISRPNLTFSTLTVSNMSPEDSSIYLCSVEEANRVRDGYTFGSGTRLTVV.

This clone was counted a single time. The V call is TRBV7-2, the J call TRBJ1-3; 7 positions match TRBD1. In germline, CDR1 is SGHTA, CDR2 FQGNSA. With V trimmed by 4 bases and J by 2 bases, 8 bases remained unmatched. The CDR3 covers 16 residues. This CDR3 reads CASSYPRQGAGNTIYF. The CDR3 DNA reads as TGTGCCAGCAGCTATCCACGTCAGGGGGCTGGAAACACCATATATTTT.

The V and J genes are TRBV18 and TRBJ1-1; D perhaps matches TRBD1 (5 bases). V was clipped by 3 bases and J by 4 bases, with 12 bases between them. Germline lookup yields CDR1 KGHSH and CDR2 LQKENI. This CDR3 comprises 14 residues. DNA for the CDR3: TGTGCCAGCTCACCTGGGGTCGGGGGCACTGAAGCTTTCTTT. As protein: CASSPGVGGTEAFF.

The gene calls are TRBV14 and TRBJ2-3; the match to TRBD1 covers 7 bases. Germline V lookup: CDR1 SGHDN, CDR2 FVKESK. The trim removed 1 base at V and 4 bases at J, leaving 2 bases unmatched. This CDR3 comprises 14 residues. The CDR3 DNA follows: TGTGCCAGCAGCCAAGGAGGGACAGCAGATACGCAGTATTTT. It is translated as CASSQGGTADTQYF.

This clone was recorded only once. The gene calls are TRBV6-6 and TRBJ2-7, with no clear D. The CDR3 consists of 14 residues. V was pared by 1 base and J by 2 bases, with 9 bases between. The germline V gene has CDR1 MNHNY and CDR2 SVGAGI (reference sequence). The CDR3 DNA is TGTGCCAGCAGTTACTGGCAAGAAACCTACGAGCAGTACTTC. This translates into CASSYWQETYEQYF.

The CDR3 DNA follows: TGTGCCAGCAGCTTAGCCTCGGGGGTAGCTGGAAACACCATATATTTT. Translation gives CASSLASGVAGNTIYF. This chain links TRBV7-2 with TRBJ1-3, with D perhaps matching TRBD1 (5 bases). The germline V gene encodes CDR1 SGHTA and CDR2 FQGNSA. The length of the CDR3 is 16 residues. V lost 0 bases and J lost 2, with 11 bases in between.

This clone was observed a single time. CDR3 region: CASRMGLVNEQFF. In DNA, the CDR3 is TGTGCCAGCAGAATGGGACTAGTGAATGAGCAGTTCTTC. The rearrangement uses TRBV2 and TRBJ2-1, with 8 bases identical to TRBD2. Germline CDR1 is SNHLY and CDR2 is FYNNEI. The CDR3 length is 13 residues. V dropped 6 bases and J dropped 7; count of bases not matched to a gene: 5.

This rearrangement joins TRBV6-4 to TRBJ1-4; unclear D gene. Germline CDR1 MRHNA, CDR2 SNTAGT. The V gene lost 7 bases and the J gene lost 6 bases, with 12 bases spanning the gap. The CDR3 sequence is 13 residues long. The CDR3 bases are TGTGCCAGCACTCGAGAGGAGGATGAAAAACTGTTTTTT. Translation: CASTREEDEKLFF.

This chain joins TRBV28 and TRBJ1-2; D perhaps matches TRBD1 (5 bases). Germline CDR1 MDHEN, CDR2 SYDVKM. The germline V and J ends were trimmed by 7 bases and 5 bases, with 17 bases remaining between them. The length of the CDR3 is 14 residues. CDR3 bases: TGTGCCAGCACCGTATCGACAGACCCGTATGGCTACACCTTC. It encodes CASTVSTDPYGYTF.

There are a few counts of this clone. The V gene is TRBV7-8, the J gene TRBJ2-1; 10 nucleotides match TRBD2. The trim removed 2 bases at V and 2 bases at J, leaving 0 bases unmatched. Germline lookup yields CDR1 SGHVS and CDR2 FQNEAQ. CDR3 size: 15 residues. In DNA form, the CDR3 reads TGTGCCAGCAGCTTAAGCGGGGGGGCCTACAATGAGCAGTTCTTC. Translated: CASSLSGGAYNEQFF.

As DNA, the CDR3 is TGTGCCAGCAGTCCTCAAGGGGGGGCCCTCAATGAGCAGTTCTTC. This sequence encodes CASSPQGGALNEQFF. The chain uses TRBV6-4 and TRBJ2-1; D may be TRBD2 (7 bases). Trimming took 5 bases from V and 6 from J, leaving 17 bases between them. The CDR3 covers 15 residues. Per the germline V gene, CDR1 is MRHNA and CDR2 is SNTAGT.

This clone was observed a single time. V gene TRBV7-9 combines with J gene TRBJ1-2; no clear D. This CDR3 is built from 12 residues. The V gene lost 8 bases and the J gene lost 8 bases, with 15 bases spanning the gap. Germline CDR1 and CDR2: SEHNR and FQNEAQ (reference sequence). This CDR3 reads CASVGSAGGYTF. In nucleotides, the CDR3 is TGTGCCAGCGTAGGGTCCGCGGGGGGCTACACCTTC. Full variable domain (outside the CDR3, taken from reference TRBV7-9 and TRBJ1-2): DTGVSQNPRHKITKRGQNVTFRCDPISEHNRLYWYRQTLGQGPEFLTYFQNEAQLEKSRLLSDRFSAERPKGSFSTLEIQRTEQGDSAMYLCASVGSAGGYTFGSGTRLTVV.

CDR3 loop: CASSAGVNYGYTF. For the CDR3, the DNA is TGTGCCAGCAGTGCGGGGGTTAACTATGGCTACACCTTC. The chain has TRBV28 and TRBJ1-2; D may be TRBD1 (5 bases). CDR3 length equals 13 residues. V lost 5 bases to trimming and J lost 1 base, with 8 bases between them. The germline V gene encodes CDR1 MDHEN and CDR2 SYDVKM.

The rearrangement links TRBV6-2 or TRBV6-3 to TRBJ1-3; D may be TRBD1 (5 bases). CDR3 length equals 16 residues. V was trimmed by 5 bases and J by 1 base, leaving 15 bases between them. Germline V gene lookup returns CDR1 MNHEY and CDR2 SVGEGT. This CDR3 is CASSLGHIPSGNTIYF. In DNA form, the CDR3 reads TGTGCCAGCAGTCTTGGACACATCCCTTCTGGAAACACCATATATTTT.